Listed below are T cell receptor beta chains from one sample, sequenced in a study of cytomegalovirus exposure and HLA in healthy donors. The assay was immunoSEQ multiplex PCR, and TCRdb's table has in-frame clones only and misses some. The table shows 150,000 to 200,000 clones, with more than 75% occurring only once. Sequencing was performed on PBMCs. Every receptor here comes from a girl under two years old in good health and CMV-seronegative. Both conserved end residues are part of each CDR3. The order of the fields is V gene, clone size, D gene, J gene, CDR3 protein, CDR3 DNA. D genes are given only for firm matches. Part of the rows lack a size; the others show once, few, many or a class for expanded clones.

TRBV27	NA	NA	TRBJ2-7	CASSLDRGTYEQYF	TGTGCCAGCAGTTTAGATCGGGGAACCTACGAGCAGTACTTC
TRBV6-1	NA	NA	TRBJ2-1	CASSRGNEQFF	TGTGCCAGCAGCAGGGGCAATGAGCAGTTCTTC
TRBV7-8	NA	NA	TRBJ1-1	CASSHPGTLNTEAFF	TGTGCCAGCAGCCACCCTGGGACATTGAACACTGAAGCTTTCTTT
TRBV30	once	TRBD1	TRBJ1-1	CAWSLTGVMTEAFF	TGTGCCTGGAGTTTGACAGGGGTGATGACTGAAGCTTTCTTT
TRBV18	NA	NA	TRBJ2-5	CASRPGLQETQYF	TGTGCCAGCCGGCCGGGATTACAAGAGACCCAGTACTTC
TRBV18	few	NA	TRBJ1-1	CASSPGGNTEAFF	TGTGCCAGCTCACCAGGCGGAAACACTGAAGCTTTCTTT
TRBV5-1	NA	TRBD1	TRBJ1-2	CASSPDRGGGYTF	TGCGCCAGCAGCCCGGACAGGGGCGGCGGCTACACCTTC
TRBV7-3	NA	TRBD1	TRBJ2-1	CASSPDRGSYNEQFF	TGTGCCAGCAGCCCCGACAGGGGCTCCTACAATGAGCAGTTCTTC
TRBV5-4	NA	TRBD1	TRBJ1-3	CASSLAPTGAGNTIYF	TGTGCCAGCAGCTTGGCCCCGACAGGGGCTGGAAACACCATATATTTT
TRBV6-5	once	NA	TRBJ2-7	CASSYRAGSIHEQYF	TGTGCCAGCAGTTATAGGGCAGGGTCTATCCACGAGCAGTACTTC
TRBV13	once	TRBD2	TRBJ2-3	CASSFRTSGTDTQYF	TGTGCCAGCAGCTTTAGAACTAGCGGAACAGATACGCAGTATTTT
TRBV9	NA	NA	TRBJ2-7	CASSVDNSYEQYF	TGTGCCAGCAGCGTAGATAACTCCTACGAGCAGTACTTC
TRBV12-5	once	NA	TRBJ1-2	CASGLNTYDSLGGYTF	TGTGCTAGTGGTTTGAATACCTACGACAGCCTCGGTGGCTACACCTTC
TRBV6-1	NA	TRBD2	TRBJ2-4	CASSGTSGRGRNIQYF	TGTGCCAGCAGTGGGACTAGCGGGAGGGGTAGAAACATTCAGTACTTC
TRBV29-1	NA	TRBD2	TRBJ2-2	CSVTGTRGGELFF	TGCAGCGTTACCGGGACTAGAGGCGGGGAGCTGTTTTTT